A selection of T cell receptor beta chains follows, all from one sample in a study of siplizumab effects on memory and regulatory T cells. Clones were sequenced by immunoSEQ multiplex PCR, and TCRdb holds only the in-frame ones, with some missing. The table lists approximately 65,000 clones, roughly 80% of them singletons, with about 3.5% in the top ten. The sequencing sample was made of memory CD4+ T cells sorted from blood. Source of these receptors: a human donor in good health. Each CDR3 is given with its conserved first and last residue. The D gene is left open where the match is weak. A clone size is listed for some rows: how often the clone was seen (once, few, many), or a class if it is expanded.

>.|.|TRBV14|TRBJ2-7
TGTGCCAGCAGCCAAGCGTGGGAGCAGTACTTC
CASSQAWEQYF
>.|.|TRBV7-2|TRBJ1-3
TGTGCCAGCAGCTGGGGGTTCGAAAACACCATATATTTT
CASSWGFENTIYF
>.|.|TRBV9|TRBJ2-5
TGTGCCAGCAGCGGCATCCCGGGACAGACCAATCGGGGGCAAGAGACCCAGTACTTC
CASSGIPGQTNRGQETQYF
>.|.|TRBV7-9|TRBJ2-5
TGTGCCAGCAGCCCCATTCCTGGGGGAAAGGAGACCCAGTACTTC
CASSPIPGGKETQYF
>.|.|TRBV2|TRBJ1-2
TGTGCCAGCAGTGAACGAGGGAGGGCGATGTTGCGCTACACCTTC
CASSERGRAMLRYTF
>once|TRBD2|TRBV18|TRBJ2-3
TGTGCCAGCTCACCCGGGACTAGCGGACACACAGATACGCAGTATTTT
CASSPGTSGHTDTQYF
>.|TRBD1|TRBV7-9|TRBJ2-7
TGTGCCAGCAGCTTAGAACCGGGACAGGGCGCCTACGAGCAGTACTTC
CASSLEPGQGAYEQYF
>.|.|TRBV19|TRBJ2-7
TGTGCCAGTAGTGGGGCAGGGTCCCGATCCTCCTACGAGCAGTACTTC
CASSGAGSRSSYEQYF
>.|.|TRBV29-1|TRBJ1-5
TGCAGCGTTGAAGCCGGGGGGAGCAATCAGCCCCAGCATTTT
CSVEAGGSNQPQHF
>.|.|TRBV25-1|TRBJ1-1
TGTGCCAGCAGTGAAGGCGGCAGTATGAACACTGAAGCTTTCTTT
CASSEGGSMNTEAFF
>once|TRBD2|TRBV19|TRBJ2-5
TGTGCCACCCTTACCACTAGCGGGGGCCAAGAGACCCAGTACTTC
CATLTTSGGQETQYF
>.|.|TRBV20-1|TRBJ1-2
TGCAGTGCTAGAGTGCACGATGGCTACACCTTC
CSARVHDGYTF
>.|.|TRBV5-1|TRBJ1-1
TGCGCCAGCAGCCAGTCCGGGAACACTGAAGCTTTCTTT
CASSQSGNTEAFF
>.|.|TRBV27|TRBJ2-7
TGTGCCAGCAGTCCGAACTCCCATGGGGGAATCGAGCAGTACTTC
CASSPNSHGGIEQYF
>.|.|TRBV7-8|TRBJ2-4
TGTGCCAGCAGCCGAGATCGGGACATTCAGTACTTC
CASSRDRDIQYF
>.|TRBD1|TRBV6-4|TRBJ2-1
TGTGCCAGCAGTGTAACAAACAGGGGGCTAAATGAGCAGTTCTTC
CASSVTNRGLNEQFF
>few|TRBD1|TRBV19|TRBJ1-1
TGTGCCAGTAGCCCGGGACAGGGTTCCACTGAAGCTTTCTTT
CASSPGQGSTEAFF
>.|.|TRBV4-1|TRBJ1-2
TGCGCCAGCAGCCAAGATCCGGGAAGGGAAAACTATGGCTACACCTTC
CASSQDPGRENYGYTF
>.|.|TRBV19|TRBJ2-5
TGTGCCAGTAGTATAAGGGCACTAGAAACAGAGACCCAGTACTTC
CASSIRALETETQYF
>.|.|TRBV30|TRBJ1-5
TGTGCCTGGAGTTCTGGGGAGGGTCAGCCCCAGCATTTT
CAWSSGEGQPQHF
>.|TRBD2|TRBV4-2|TRBJ2-7
TGTGCCAGCAGCCATGCTTTAGCGGGCTACGAGCAGTACTTC
CASSHALAGYEQYF
>once|TRBD1|TRBV6-6|TRBJ2-7
TGTGCCAGCAGTTACTCCCCGGACAGGGGCTACGAGCAGTACTTC
CASSYSPDRGYEQYF
>.|TRBD1|TRBV7-9|TRBJ1-1
TGTGCCAGCAGCTTAGGGAAGGTACAGGGGGCGATGAACACTGAAGCTTTCTTT
CASSLGKVQGAMNTEAFF
>.|.|TRBV6-1|TRBJ1-1
TGTGCCAGCAGTGCCACAGTGAACACTGAAGCTTTCTTT
CASSATVNTEAFF
>.|.|TRBV6-5|TRBJ2-1
TGTGCCAGCAGTGAAGGGTGGGACGGACAGTTCTTC
CASSEGWDGQFF
>.|TRBD2|TRBV11-1|TRBJ2-7
TGTGCCAGCAGCTCCGCGGGACTAGCTTCTTACGAGCAGTACTTC
CASSSAGLASYEQYF
>few|TRBD1|TRBV10-3|TRBJ1-1
TGTGCCATCAGGGGGACAGGGATGACTGAAGCTTTCTTT
CAIRGTGMTEAFF
>.|TRBD1|TRBV29-1|TRBJ2-3
TGCAGCGTCGCACCGGGACAGTCTAGCACAGATACGCAGTATTTT
CSVAPGQSSTDTQYF
>.|TRBD2|TRBV27|TRBJ2-6
TGTGCCAGCAGTTTATTAAGTGGCGGGGGGACTGGGGCCAACGTCCTGACTTTC
CASSLLSGGGTGANVLTF